This T cell receptor beta chain derives from a study of T cell repertoires in cytomegalovirus infection. One entry per CDR3 protein results from TCRdb running MiXCR on the reads. Of roughly 500,000 distinct CDR3 sequences in the sample, 25% to 35% were seen once. Comments on this clonotype: Its matching antigen is unknown.

The sample here was cultured PBMCs, taken from culture after CMV antigen stimulation. The origin of this receptor is a human donor in good health (CMV status not recorded). Some clones in this sample may be carry-over from other donors' samples.

The CDR3 nucleotides are TGCAGCGTTGAAATCTCGACTCGTGACAATGAGCAGTTCTTC. Residues: CSVEISTRDNEQFF. This chain uses TRBV29-1 with TRBJ2-1; D remains unclear. V was trimmed by 2 bases and J by 5 bases, leaving 13 bases between them. This CDR3 is built from 14 residues. Per germline, CDR1 SQVTM and CDR2 ANQGSEA.